Shown below are 3 T cell receptor beta chains from a single sample sequenced in a study of vaccination effects on CD4 cells after COVID-19. Viral peptide pool expansion of antigen-specific CD4+ T cells preceded sequencing in the ViraFEST assay. CD4+ T cells were isolated after less than 13 days of culture. Having tested negative for nucleocapsid antibodies, the vaccine recipients showed no prior SARS-CoV-2 infection. The data were produced by immunoSEQ multiplex PCR, yet TCRdb's version contains in-frame clones alone and is incomplete. The table includes 20,000 to 25,000 clones, about two thirds detected once. Which antigens these TCRs recognize remains unknown. Specimen: CD4+ T cells from PBMCs cultured with SARS-CoV-2 spike peptides, collected before COVID-19 vaccination. Receptor source: a human donor who received a COVID-19 vaccine.

The rearrangement joins TRBV18 to TRBJ2-3, with 10 bases that match TRBD2. V was clipped by 4 bases and J by 2 bases; unmatched bases: 6. The CDR3 totals 16 residues. Germline loops: CDR1 KGHSH, CDR2 LQKENI. The CDR3 protein is CASSLSSGGDTDTQYF. CDR3 DNA sequence: TGTGCCAGCTCACTATCAAGCGGGGGGGACACAGATACGCAGTATTTT.

The rearrangement joins TRBV6-5 to TRBJ2-7; the D gene is possibly TRBD2 (5 bases). Trimming took off 10 bases at V and 3 bases at J, with 16 bases between the two ends. Germline V gives CDR1 MNHEY, CDR2 SVGAGI. There are 13 residues in the CDR3. For the CDR3, the DNA is TGTGCCACCGATCGGGGAGATGGCTACGAGCAGTACTTC. This gives the protein CATDRGDGYEQYF.

V gene TRBV24-1 combines with J gene TRBJ2-1; 11 positions agree with TRBD2. The V gene end was trimmed by 3 bases and the J gene end by 2 bases; junction bases not matched to a gene: 2. CDR3 length: 16 amino acids. CDR1 KGHDR and CDR2 SFDVKD come from the germline V gene. CDR3: CATSDPSGGPYNEQFF. For the CDR3, the DNA is TGTGCCACCAGTGATCCTAGCGGGGGGCCCTACAATGAGCAGTTCTTC.